The 5 T cell receptor beta chains reported below all come from one sample, sequenced in a study of Ad26.COV2.S vaccination and SARS-CoV-2 variants. Data came from immunoSEQ multiplex PCR; TCRdb stores just in-frame clones and leaves some out. Among 500,000 or so clones, roughly 85% were seen once, and the ten largest hold around 13%. Treatment noted: 19 received Ad26.COV2.S at low or high dose, single or two shots; roughly five received placebo; per-sample allocation not given. Sample collection was performed on day 63 after the first vaccine or placebo injection. The input for sequencing was peripheral blood, taken in a trial of Ad26.COV2.S vaccine versus placebo. The receptors derive from a person aged 18-65 years who received the Ad26.COV2.S COVID-19 vaccine or a placebo.

The chain has TRBV15 and TRBJ2-7, with 12 bases aligning to TRBD1. The CDR3 runs 16 residues. Germline V gene data show CDR1 as LNHNV and CDR2 as YYDKDF (reference sequence). V lost 1 base to trimming and J lost 5 bases; unmatched junction nucleotides: 6. The CDR3 DNA reads as TGTGCCACCAGCAGAGTGGTCGGGACAGGGGGCCACGAGCAGTACTTC. Translating it yields CATSRVVGTGGHEQYF.

The count of this clone is one. This rearrangement joins TRBV3-1 (or the pseudogene TRBV3-2) to TRBJ2-5; TRBD2 aligns across 13 bases. Germline V gene data show CDR1 as LGHDT and CDR2 as YNNKEL (reference sequence). Losses at the gene ends were 3 bases for V and 5 bases for J; bases not matched to a gene: 6. The CDR3 spans 16 residues. The CDR3 nucleotides read TGTGCCAGCAGCCATCGACTAGCGGGAGGTGGGGAGACCCAGTACTTC. As protein: CASSHRLAGGGETQYF.

The chain recombines TRBV5-1 with TRBJ2-3; 7 bases line up with TRBD1. The V gene end was trimmed by 1 base and the J gene end by 2 bases; junction bases not matched to a gene: 4. The germline V gene has CDR1 SGHRS and CDR2 YFSETQ. The CDR3 has 15 residues. In DNA form, the CDR3 reads TGCGCCAGCAGCTTGAACACAGGGGCCACAGATACGCAGTATTTT. Translating gives CASSLNTGATDTQYF.

The chain has TRBV24-1 and TRBJ1-5; D perhaps matches TRBD1 (5 bases). The CDR3 extends over 10 amino acids. V lost 9 bases, J lost 9 bases, and 8 bases lay in between. CDR1 KGHDR and CDR2 SFDVKD come from the germline V gene. The DNA for the CDR3 is TGTGCCACCTCGGGGGGGCCCCAGCATTTT. It yields the protein CATSGGPQHF.

In nucleotides, the CDR3 is TGTGCCAGCAGTTCCCCCCAGGGGACAGCCATTTACGAGCAGTACTTC. Protein sequence: CASSSPQGTAIYEQYF. The chain has TRBV6-5 and TRBJ2-7, with 7 bases matching TRBD1. Germline CDR1 reads MNHEY; CDR2 reads SVGAGI. The CDR3 covers 16 residues. The V segment lost 4 bases and the J segment 4 bases; nucleotides outside the gene matches: 13.